Described below is a single T cell receptor beta chain sequence and its context. Its matching antigen is unknown. Naive CD8 cells, CD45RO-negative and positively selected for CCR7, excluded terminally differentiated effector memory CD45RA+ cells. The donor cohort consisted entirely of Caucasian adults residing in Nashville, Tennessee. The CDR3 totals 14 residues. The V end was cut by 5 bases, the J end by 5 bases, with 15 bases between. CDR1 and CDR2 (germline): MNHEY, SMNVEV (reference sequence). The data belong to a study of shared clonotypes between healthy human individuals. Study results and limitations: Despite large depth, rarefaction showed incomplete sorted-subset sequencing.

Assay: immunoSEQ multiplex PCR; the TCRdb copy retains only in-frame clones and omits some. The profile covers some 2 million clones, with about 95% appearing a single time and 0.85% to 1.2% taken by the ten largest. The V and J genes are TRBV27 and TRBJ2-5; D gene ambiguous. This TCR was recovered from a young man in good health. Source material: naive CD8+ T cells sorted from blood. CDR3 amino acids: CASSLRWGYETQYF. Written as DNA, the CDR3 is TGTGCCAGCAGTCTTAGGTGGGGATACGAGACCCAGTACTTC.